The 7 T cell receptor beta chains presented below share a single source sample, sequenced in a study of blood T cell repertoires in COVID-19. Assay: immunoSEQ multiplex PCR; the TCRdb copy retains only in-frame clones and omits some. The repertoire consists of 250,000 to 350,000 clones, with about 85% occurring once and the leading ten covering 2% to 3%. The specimen was peripheral blood. These receptors came from a young man with active or convalescent COVID-19.

The chain carries TRBV27 and TRBJ1-1; D gene ambiguous. Trimming took 3 bases from V and 4 from J, leaving 9 bases between them. This CDR3 is built from 13 residues. Germline CDR1 and CDR2: MNHEY and SMNVEV (reference sequence). Here the CDR3 DNA reads TGTGCCAGCAGTTTGGCCATACGCACTGAAGCTTTCTTT. It yields the protein CASSLAIRTEAFF.

The CDR3: CASSLASVHETQYF. The CDR3 DNA follows: TGCGCCAGCAGCTTGGCGTCGGTTCATGAGACCCAGTACTTC. V is TRBV5-1 and J is TRBJ2-5, with unresolved D. V shed 0 bases and J shed 5 bases, with 11 bases lying between them. CDR3 length: 14 amino acids. Germline V gene lookup returns CDR1 SGHRS and CDR2 YFSETQ.

The chain combines TRBV6-6 with TRBJ1-5; unclear D gene. Trimming stripped 8 bases from V and 0 bases from J, with 11 bases between. There are 14 residues in the CDR3. Germline assignment: CDR1 MNHNY and CDR2 SVGAGI (reference sequence). CDR3 bases: TGTGCCAGCTTGGGCAGAAATAGCAATCAGCCCCAGCATTTT. Protein product: CASLGRNSNQPQHF.

This clone has a handful of counts. The chain has TRBV7-2 and TRBJ2-3, with D possibly matching TRBD2 (7 bases). The CDR3 has 15 amino acids. V gave up 7 bases and J gave up 4 bases, with 18 bases separating them. Germline V gene data show CDR1 as SGHTA and CDR2 as FQGNSA. CDR3 nucleotides: TGTGCCAGCAAGCTGACCGGGGGGCCCGCAGATACGCAGTATTTT. It translates to CASKLTGGPADTQYF.

The J gene is TRBJ2-1, the V gene TRBV5-4; maybe TRBD1 (6 bases). The CDR3 extends over 15 amino acids. The V end was cut by 5 bases, the J end by 4 bases, with 16 bases between. Germline V CDR1 and CDR2: SGHNT, YYREEE (reference sequence). The CDR3 region is CASSRQVKSYNEQFF. CDR3 in DNA: TGTGCCAGCAGTCGACAGGTCAAGTCGTACAATGAGCAGTTCTTC.

This rearrangement joins TRBV7-9 to TRBJ1-1; no reliable D call. Trimming cost V 11 bases and J 3 bases, with 16 bases left between them. The CDR3 is 13 amino acids. In germline, CDR1 is SEHNR, CDR2 FQNEAQ (reference sequence). The CDR3 loop is CASSPTGDTEAFF. As DNA, the CDR3 is TGTGCCTCAAGCCCCACCGGGGACACTGAAGCTTTCTTT.

The chain is built from TRBV6-1 and TRBJ2-1, with D perhaps TRBD2 (6 bases). The CDR3 extends over 16 amino acids. V lost 2 bases to trimming and J lost 6 bases, with 17 bases between them. The germline gives CDR1 MNHNS, CDR2 SASEGT. DNA of the CDR3: TGTGCCAGCAGTGAATTCGTTAGCGGCGTTTTCAATGAGCAGTTCTTC. This sequence encodes CASSEFVSGVFNEQFF.